These 26 T cell receptor beta chains were all obtained from the same sample, sequenced in a study of cytomegalovirus exposure and HLA in healthy donors. In the PCR, 60 Vbeta and 13 Jbeta primers were used. The assay was immunoSEQ multiplex PCR, and TCRdb's table has in-frame clones only and misses some. The sample yields fewer than 200,000 clones, 65% to 80% seen once. The specimen was PBMCs. The receptors stem from a woman aged 40 to 55 in good health and CMV-seronegative.

Only a few counts were recorded for this clone. The chain uses TRBV4-2 and TRBJ1-1; D is uncertain. CDR1 is LGHNA and CDR2 is YNFKEQ in the germline V gene. This CDR3 has 15 amino acids. V lost 0 bases and J 7 bases, leaving 15 bases between the germline ends. The CDR3 DNA reads TGTGCCAGCAGCCAAGATCTTTTCGCTTCAGGTGAAGCTTTCTTT. Its translation is CASSQDLFASGEAFF.

The chain joins TRBV5-4 to TRBJ2-7; 7 nucleotides align to TRBD2. This CDR3 comprises 15 residues. Germline V gene sequence: CDR1 SGHNT, CDR2 YYREEE (reference sequence). After removal of 4 bases from V and 4 bases from J, the junction contained 11 bases not matched to a gene. The CDR3 loop is CASSPTSGARYEQYF. CDR3 sequence (DNA): TGTGCCAGCAGCCCTACGAGCGGGGCTCGGTACGAGCAGTACTTC.

This clone was recorded a few times. The chain is built from TRBV5-1 and TRBJ1-1; the D gene is possibly TRBD1 (5 bases). Germline V gives CDR1 SGHRS, CDR2 YFSETQ. The CDR3 runs 16 residues. The germline V and J ends were trimmed by 2 bases and 0 bases, with 14 bases remaining between them. In DNA form, the CDR3 reads TGCGCCAGCAGCTTTGGAGGGACGGTAATGAACACTGAAGCTTTCTTT. This gives the protein CASSFGGTVMNTEAFF.

This clone was observed once. The J gene is TRBJ1-5, the V gene TRBV19; 7 bases map to TRBD1. In germline, CDR1 is LNHDA, CDR2 SQIVND (reference sequence). The V segment lost 5 bases and the J segment 6 bases; nucleotides outside the gene matches: 10. This CDR3 region has 15 residues. The CDR3 nucleotides are TGTGCCAGTAGTGACACTCTAGGGGGCGGTCAGCCCCAGCATTTT. Translating it yields CASSDTLGGGQPQHF.

V gene TRBV11-2 combines with J gene TRBJ2-5; 13 positions match TRBD2. Germline loops: CDR1 SGHAT, CDR2 FQNNGV. V trimming: 5 bases; J trimming: 4 bases; junction bases outside the gene matches: 7. This CDR3 has 16 amino acids. In DNA, the CDR3 is TGTGCCAGCAGCACGACTAGCGGGAGGATCCTAGAGACCCAGTACTTC. Encoded protein: CASSTTSGRILETQYF.

V and J are TRBV10-3 and TRBJ1-1, with unresolved D. From germline, CDR1 is ENHRY and CDR2 SYGVKD. Deletions cut 4 bases from V and 1 base from J, with 4 bases between. The CDR3 loop spans 12 amino acids. This CDR3 reads CAISAQNTEAFF. As DNA, the CDR3 is TGTGCCATCAGTGCCCAGAACACTGAAGCTTTCTTT.

The V call is TRBV15, the J call TRBJ2-3; the D gene is possibly TRBD1 (6 bases). The CDR3 covers 16 residues. Germline-derived CDR1 and CDR2 are LNHNV and YYDKDF (reference sequence). V lost 3 bases, J lost 5 bases, and 18 bases lay in between. The CDR3 DNA reads TGTGCCACCAGCAGTATAACAGGGATAGTAGGAGATACGCAGTATTTT. Amino acid sequence: CATSSITGIVGDTQYF.

This chain links TRBV19 with TRBJ2-5, with 7 bases fitting TRBD1. CDR1 is LNHDA, CDR2 SQIVND, per germline (reference sequence). The J segment lost 5 bases and the V segment lost 9 bases, leaving 12 bases of the junction unmatched. This CDR3 has 14 amino acids. The CDR3 sequence is CASRLRGLGETQYF. CDR3 in DNA: TGTGCCAGCCGACTTAGGGGGCTGGGGGAGACCCAGTACTTC.

J is TRBJ2-2 and V is TRBV7-2; TRBD2 might be the D (5 bases). Trimming pared 8 bases from V and 1 base from J, leaving 14 bases between. Germline loops: CDR1 SGHTA, CDR2 FQGNSA. The CDR3 spans 15 residues. This CDR3 is CASRPRAVNTGELFF. Here the CDR3 DNA reads TGTGCCAGCCGCCCGCGGGCCGTGAACACCGGGGAGCTGTTTTTT.

The rearrangement uses TRBV19 and TRBJ2-1, with 10 bases that match TRBD2. V lost 3 bases and J lost 10; bases outside the gene matches: 18. Per the germline V gene, CDR1 is LNHDA and CDR2 is SQIVND (reference sequence). CDR3 length equals 18 residues. The DNA for the CDR3 is TGTGCCAGTAGTATTTTATCCCCACAGCGGGGGGGTTCTCGAGAGCAGTTCTTC. It specifies CASSILSPQRGGSREQFF.

The chain uses TRBV5-1 and TRBJ2-5; D unresolved. The germline V gene has CDR1 SGHRS and CDR2 YFSETQ. CDR3 length: 13 residues. Trimming took 4 bases from V and 4 from J, leaving 11 bases between them. DNA of the CDR3: TGCGCCAGCAGCCCTCTCGTTTTAGAGACCCAGTACTTC. Its translation: CASSPLVLETQYF.

V is TRBV5-1 and J is TRBJ1-1; D is unclear. The length of the CDR3 is 14 residues. CDR1 is SGHRS and CDR2 is YFSETQ in the germline V gene. V was pared by 0 bases and J by 2 bases, with 8 bases between. This CDR3 is CASSLAVYNTEAFF. CDR3 nucleotide sequence: TGCGCCAGCAGCTTGGCCGTTTATAACACTGAAGCTTTCTTT.

This clone was counted ten times or more. The CDR3 here is CASSYNGGDEQFF. The DNA for the CDR3 is TGTGCCAGCAGTTACAATGGGGGGGATGAGCAGTTCTTC. The chain links TRBV6-5 to TRBJ2-1; 7 bases are a match to TRBD2. Germline-derived CDR1 and CDR2 are MNHEY and SVGAGI. V trimming: 2 bases; J trimming: 8 bases; junction bases outside the gene matches: 3. The CDR3 has 13 residues.

The rearrangement joins TRBV5-1 to TRBJ2-1; TRBD2 matches 11 bases. The V gene's germline CDR1 is SGHRS and CDR2 YFSETQ. The CDR3 is made up of 16 amino acids. Unmatched junction bases numbered 10, after V lost 2 bases and J lost 9 bases. CDR3 loop: CASSFTSGRRGLEQFF. The CDR3 coding sequence is TGCGCCAGCAGCTTCACTAGCGGGAGAAGGGGGCTTGAGCAGTTCTTC.

In this sample, this clone turned up once. J is TRBJ1-4 and V is TRBV6-1; TRBD1 agrees at 9 bases. The CDR3 sequence is 13 residues long. Per germline, CDR1 MNHNS and CDR2 SASEGT. The J segment lost 7 bases and the V segment lost 8 bases, leaving 5 bases of the junction unmatched. CDR3 sequence reads: CASQDRGREKLFF. CDR3 nucleotide sequence: TGTGCCAGCCAGGACAGGGGTCGTGAAAAACTGTTTTTT.

The chain uses TRBV10-3 and TRBJ2-3, with 8 bases aligning to TRBD1. Germline loops: CDR1 ENHRY, CDR2 SYGVKD. J was trimmed by 1 base and V by 7 bases; bases with no gene match: 7. This CDR3 has 15 residues. The chain's CDR3 is CAITAQTGGTDTQYF. The DNA of the CDR3 is TGTGCCATCACCGCTCAGACAGGGGGCACAGATACGCAGTATTTT.

A remark on this clone: Other DNA sequences in this sample translate to the same CDR3. CDR3 in amino acids: CATRAGASPNYGYTF. In DNA form, the CDR3 reads TGTGCCACCAGAGCGGGGGCTTCACCTAACTATGGCTACACCTTC. The chain links TRBV19 to TRBJ1-2, with TRBD1 as a possible D gene (6 bases). Germline CDR1 reads LNHDA; CDR2 reads SQIVND (reference sequence). The CDR3 is 15 residues long. The V end was cut by 10 bases, the J end by 0 bases, with 18 bases between.

The chain links TRBV7-6 to TRBJ2-1; no clear D. The germline gives CDR1 SGHVS, CDR2 FNYEAQ. This CDR3 is 13 amino acids long. V lost 1 base and J 8 bases, leaving 9 bases between the germline ends. The CDR3 is CASSLGDGYEQFF. CDR3 nucleotide sequence: TGTGCCAGCAGCTTAGGAGACGGGTATGAGCAGTTCTTC.

The chain has TRBV19 and TRBJ2-5; TRBD2 matches at 7 bases. The CDR3 totals 16 residues. The germline CDR1 and CDR2 sequences are LNHDA and SQIVND (reference sequence). With 1 base clipped from V and 3 bases from J, the junction kept 8 bases outside the gene matches. CDR3 residues: CASSIVRGGTKETQYF. Written as DNA, the CDR3 is TGTGCCAGTAGTATAGTCCGGGGAGGGACGAAAGAGACCCAGTACTTC.

The rearrangement joins TRBV10-3 to TRBJ1-2, with D maybe TRBD1 (5 bases). The length of the CDR3 is 13 residues. The V end lost 10 bases, the J end lost 2 bases, and 14 bases lay between the germline ends. CDR1 and CDR2 from the germline V gene are ENHRY and SYGVKD. This CDR3 reads CASRGEVNYGYTF. The CDR3 nucleotides read TGTGCCAGCAGAGGGGAGGTCAACTATGGCTACACCTTC.

The J gene is TRBJ1-3, the V gene TRBV4-1; 7 bases fit TRBD1. The germline V gene has CDR1 MGHRA and CDR2 YSYEKL. The CDR3 length is 16 residues. V lost 0 bases and J lost 9; bases outside the gene matches: 11. CDR3 region: CASSQEPDRAVSTIYF. CDR3 bases: TGCGCCAGCAGCCAAGAACCCGACAGGGCGGTGAGCACCATATATTTT.

The genes are TRBV5-6 and TRBJ1-3, with D uncertain. V lost 4 bases to trimming and J lost 7 bases, with 18 bases between them. The CDR3 is made up of 15 amino acids. Per germline, CDR1 SGHDT and CDR2 YYEEEE. The CDR3 DNA sequence: TGTGCCAGCAGCCCCCGGTTGGTCCTGCGGAACACCATATATTTT. This encodes CASSPRLVLRNTIYF.

Only one count was recorded for this clone. The CDR3 loop is CASTFHEAGTYEQYF. CDR3 sequence (DNA): TGTGCCAGCACCTTCCACGAGGCGGGGACCTACGAGCAGTACTTC. This chain connects TRBV7-9 to TRBJ2-7; weak D call: TRBD2 (6 bases). This CDR3 has 15 amino acids. The germline CDR1 and CDR2 sequences are SEHNR and FQNEAQ (reference sequence). Trimming stripped 7 bases from V and 2 bases from J, with 18 bases between.

The chain combines TRBV15 with TRBJ1-5; TRBD1 might be the D (6 bases). Trimming took off 0 bases at V and 13 bases at J, with 22 bases between the two ends. The CDR3 is 16 residues long. Germline V lookup: CDR1 LNHNV, CDR2 YYDKDF (reference sequence). CDR3: CATSRDRVAGVCGQHF. DNA for the CDR3: TGTGCCACCAGCAGAGATCGGGTCGCAGGGGTCTGCGGGCAGCATTTT.

V and J are TRBV7-8 and TRBJ1-2; 7 bases align to TRBD1. CDR3 length: 15 amino acids. Losses at the gene ends were 4 bases for V and 4 bases for J; bases not matched to a gene: 9. Germline CDR1 and CDR2: SGHVS and FQNEAQ. DNA for the CDR3: TGTGCCAGCAGCTCGGACAGGCTCCGAGGCTATGGCTACACCTTC. Residues: CASSSDRLRGYGYTF. The full variable domain, in which reference TRBV7-8 and TRBJ1-2 provide the parts outside the CDR3, is GAGVSQSPRYKVAKRGQDVALRCDPISGHVSLFWYQQALGQGPEFLTYFQNEAQLDKSGLPSDRFFAERPEGSVSTLKIQRTQQEDSAVYLCASSSDRLRGYGYTFGSGTRLTVV.

This sequence joins TRBV5-1 and TRBJ1-1; weak D call: TRBD1 (6 bases). Germline V gives CDR1 SGHRS, CDR2 YFSETQ. CDR3 length: 12 residues. Trimming removed 4 bases at V and 7 bases at J, with 11 bases between. The DNA for the CDR3 is TGCGCCAGCAGCCCGCAGGGGAATGAAGCTTTCTTT. Translated, it gives CASSPQGNEAFF.